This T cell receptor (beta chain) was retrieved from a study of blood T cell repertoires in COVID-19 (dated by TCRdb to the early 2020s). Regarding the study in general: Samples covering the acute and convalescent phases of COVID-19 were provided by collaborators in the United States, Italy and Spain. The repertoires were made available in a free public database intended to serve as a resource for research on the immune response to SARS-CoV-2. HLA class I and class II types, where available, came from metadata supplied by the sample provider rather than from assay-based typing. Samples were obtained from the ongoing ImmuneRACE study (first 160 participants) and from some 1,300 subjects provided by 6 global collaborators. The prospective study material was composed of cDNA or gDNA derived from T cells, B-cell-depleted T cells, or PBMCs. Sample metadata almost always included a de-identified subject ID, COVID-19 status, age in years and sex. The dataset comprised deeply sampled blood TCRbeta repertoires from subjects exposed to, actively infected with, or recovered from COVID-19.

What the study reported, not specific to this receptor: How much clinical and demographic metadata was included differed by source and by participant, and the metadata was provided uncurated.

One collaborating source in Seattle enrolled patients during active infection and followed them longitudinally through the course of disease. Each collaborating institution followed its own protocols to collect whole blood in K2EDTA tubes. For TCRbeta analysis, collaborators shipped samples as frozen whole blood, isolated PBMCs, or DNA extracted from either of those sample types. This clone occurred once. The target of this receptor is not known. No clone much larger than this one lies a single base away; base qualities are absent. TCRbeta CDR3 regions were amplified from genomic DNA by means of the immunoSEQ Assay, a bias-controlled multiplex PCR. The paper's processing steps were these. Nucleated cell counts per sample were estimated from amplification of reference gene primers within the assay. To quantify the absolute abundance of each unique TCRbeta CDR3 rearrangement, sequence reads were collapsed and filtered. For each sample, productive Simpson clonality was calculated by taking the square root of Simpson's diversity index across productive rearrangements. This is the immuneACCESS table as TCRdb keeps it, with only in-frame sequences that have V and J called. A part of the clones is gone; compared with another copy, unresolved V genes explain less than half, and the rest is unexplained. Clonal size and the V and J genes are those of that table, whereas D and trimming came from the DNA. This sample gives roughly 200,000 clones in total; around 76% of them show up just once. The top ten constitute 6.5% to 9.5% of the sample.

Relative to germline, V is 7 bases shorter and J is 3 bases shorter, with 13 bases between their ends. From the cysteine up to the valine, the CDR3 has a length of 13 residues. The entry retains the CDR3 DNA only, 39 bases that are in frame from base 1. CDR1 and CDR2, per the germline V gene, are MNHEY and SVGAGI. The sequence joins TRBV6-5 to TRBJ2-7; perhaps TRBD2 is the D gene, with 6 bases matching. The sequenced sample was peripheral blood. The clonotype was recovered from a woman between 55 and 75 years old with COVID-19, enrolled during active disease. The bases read TGTGCCAGCAAGGAGGCGGACTACTACGAGCAGTACGTC. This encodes CASKEADYYEQYV.